The sequence of this TCR beta chain was determined in a study of T-cell reconstitution after alpha-beta-depleted transplantation in children. This clonotype was counted a few times. The antigen is undetermined. Unique molecular identifiers were incorporated when the TCRbeta library was constructed. TCRdb ran MiXCR on the PCR reads and lists one entry per CDR3 protein. This sample has around 670,000 distinct CDR3 sequences, with over 10% found just once. Whole-study findings and limits: Day-60 TCRbeta diversity that was high in some patients was derived from surviving recipient T cells and thymic progenitors. T-cell numbers and diversity one year post-transplant derived largely from freshly generated T cells. The study reportedly traced alpha-beta T cells about two months after transplant to several hundred expanded graft clones.

Germline V gene sequence: CDR1 LNHNV, CDR2 YYDKDF (reference sequence). The CDR3 is 15 residues long. J was trimmed by 2 bases and V by 3 bases; bases with no gene match: 2. The receptor was isolated from a girl aged 2 to 10 with congenital amegakaryocytic thrombocytopenia, due to receive a stem cell transplant. V gene TRBV15 combines with J gene TRBJ1-3; 9 bases are a match to TRBD1. The input for sequencing was PBMCs, taken before TCRalphabeta/CD19-depleted stem cell transplant. DNA of the CDR3: TGTGCCACCAGCAGGGACAGGGGAACTGGAAACACCATATATTTT. As protein: CATSRDRGTGNTIYF. Full variable domain (missing parts from reference TRBV15 and TRBJ1-3): DAMVIQNPRYQVTQFGKPVTLSCSQTLNHNVMYWYQQKSSQAPKLLFHYYDKDFNNEADTPDNFQSRRPNTSFCFLDIRSPGLGDTAMYLCATSRDRGTGNTIYFGEGSWLTVV.